This T cell receptor beta chain appears in the sequencing data of a study of regulatory T cells in long-lasting Graves disease. Findings and caveats of the study: Persistent Graves' patients showed a TCR diversity that was lower than that of newly diagnosed ones. Persistent disease favored TRBV28, TRBJ1-2 and TRBJ2-5.

Arm-PCR of CDR3 regions with iRepertoire HTBI primers generated TCR beta libraries. TCRdb re-called the multiplex PCR reads through MiXCR, storing one row per CDR3 protein. The sample yields 200,000 to 250,000 distinct CDR3 sequences, about a sixth seen once. The time point is: newly diagnosed GD, antithyroid drugs for less than 3 months. From PBMCs, RNA was extracted and then used to make the TCR library. Diagnosis followed American Thyroid Association guidelines for Graves' disease. The germline V gene encodes CDR1 MRHNA and CDR2 SNTAGT. This CDR3 comprises 13 residues. This clonotype has a count of ten or more. The antigen is not known. Germline is not matched at one junction end, which may reflect a read error.

The source was peripheral blood mononuclear cells (PBMCs), collected at new diagnosis, from a patient treated with antithyroid drugs. The chain is built from TRBV6-4 and TRBJ1-1; unclear D gene. The receptor was isolated from a female donor with Graves disease. Here the CDR3 reads CASSANMNTEAFF. The CDR3 DNA is TGCGCCAGCAGTGCCAACATGAACACTGAAGCTTTCTTT.